Following are 25 T cell receptor beta chains from one sample sequenced in a study of blood T cell repertoires in COVID-19. Profiled with immunoSEQ multiplex PCR; TCRdb holds only in-frame clones, not every one. In the table there are roughly 230,000 clones, approximately 86% of which are singletons. The sequencing input was peripheral blood. Every receptor here comes from a woman older than 75 with acute or convalescent COVID-19.

The chain joins TRBV24-1 to TRBJ1-1, with 7 bases lining up with TRBD1. Germline loops: CDR1 KGHDR, CDR2 SFDVKD. V lost 4 bases and J lost 2; bases outside the gene matches: 6. The CDR3 runs 15 residues. The CDR3 nucleotides are TGTGCCACCAGTGACCAGACAGGGCCAAACACTGAAGCTTTCTTT. Its translation: CATSDQTGPNTEAFF.

This clone was picked up one time. The chain combines TRBV20-1 with TRBJ1-1; no clear D gene. CDR1 and CDR2 (germline): DFQATT, SNEGSKA (reference sequence). The CDR3 is made up of 11 amino acids. Trimming pared 5 bases from V and 7 bases from J, leaving 11 bases between. The CDR3 region is CSALGVIEAFF. The CDR3 nucleotides are TGCAGTGCTCTAGGAGTGATTGAAGCTTTCTTT.

V gene TRBV27 combines with J gene TRBJ2-7; D is perhaps TRBD2 (7 bases). CDR1 and CDR2 from the germline V gene are MNHEY and SMNVEV (reference sequence). The CDR3 is made up of 17 amino acids. Trimming took 3 bases from V and 4 from J, leaving 22 bases between them. CDR3 sequence reads: CASSFQLGGGGRYEQYF. In DNA, the CDR3 is TGTGCCAGCAGTTTCCAGCTTGGGGGCGGGGGCCGTTACGAGCAGTACTTC.

This chain uses TRBV9 with TRBJ2-7, with 7 bases identical to TRBD1. Trimming at V came to 0 bases and at J to 2 bases, leaving 2 bases not matched to a gene. Germline assignment: CDR1 SGDLS and CDR2 YYNGEE. The CDR3 consists of 14 residues. The CDR3 DNA reads as TGTGCCAGCAGCGTAGATGGACAGGCCTACGAGCAGTACTTC. Its protein product is CASSVDGQAYEQYF.

The chain has TRBV5-1 and TRBJ1-1; 9 nucleotides align to TRBD1. The CDR3 has 19 residues. The V gene end was trimmed by 0 bases and the J gene end by 0 bases; junction bases not matched to a gene: 12. Per germline, CDR1 SGHRS and CDR2 YFSETQ. The CDR3 sequence is CASSLDRGRVQAMNTEAFF. CDR3 bases: TGCGCCAGCAGCTTGGACAGGGGGCGAGTTCAGGCCATGAACACTGAAGCTTTCTTT.

The chain uses TRBV29-1 and TRBJ2-7, with 8 bases that match TRBD1. J gave up 0 bases and V 0 bases, and 4 bases lay outside the gene matches. This CDR3 is built from 15 residues. Germline V gene lookup returns CDR1 SQVTM and CDR2 ANQGSEA. The CDR3 protein is CSVEDQDRASYEQYF. Here the CDR3 DNA reads TGCAGCGTTGAAGATCAGGACAGGGCCTCCTACGAGCAGTACTTC.

J is TRBJ1-2 and V is TRBV5-1; tentative D call: TRBD1 (5 bases). Germline loops: CDR1 SGHRS, CDR2 YFSETQ. The V gene lost 0 bases and the J gene lost 8 bases, with 11 bases spanning the gap. The CDR3 spans 13 residues. Here the CDR3 DNA reads TGCGCCAGCAGCTTGGAAGGGGTCGGCGGCTACACCTTC. Its translation is CASSLEGVGGYTF.

The table lists this clone with a few counts. This chain joins TRBV7-9 and TRBJ1-3; 8 bases fit TRBD1. V shed 5 bases, J shed 5 bases, and the junction held 5 bases outside the gene matches. From germline, CDR1 is SEHNR and CDR2 FQNEAQ (reference sequence). The CDR3 consists of 14 residues. The CDR3 coding sequence is TGTGCCAGCAGCCTTGGACAGGGACGAAACACCATATATTTT. Translation gives CASSLGQGRNTIYF.

This rearrangement joins TRBV5-1 to TRBJ2-1; 8 bases align to TRBD1. The CDR3 is 17 amino acids. The V and J ends lost 1 base and 10 bases, in that order; junction bases with no gene match: 16. Germline V gene lookup returns CDR1 SGHRS and CDR2 YFSETQ. CDR3 sequence (DNA): TGCGCCAGCAGCTTGTCCTCCAGGCCAGGGGGCGCGAAGGAGCAGTTCTTC. It codes for CASSLSSRPGGAKEQFF.

The chain uses TRBV11-3 and TRBJ1-1; TRBD1 matches 8 bases. With V trimmed by 5 bases and J by 4 bases, 6 bases remained unmatched. Per the germline V gene, CDR1 is SGHNT and CDR2 is YENEEA. This CDR3 is built from 14 residues. CDR3 protein: CASSQGAGVTEAFF. The CDR3 DNA sequence: TGTGCCAGCAGCCAGGGGGCGGGGGTCACTGAAGCTTTCTTT.

The chain has TRBV19 and TRBJ2-4; TRBD2 matches 10 bases. This CDR3 has 19 amino acids. The germline CDR1 and CDR2 sequences are LNHDA and SQIVND (reference sequence). V dropped 5 bases and J dropped 1; count of bases not matched to a gene: 14. This chain's CDR3 is CASSSQGSGGASAKNIQYF. The CDR3 region has the DNA TGTGCCAGTAGTTCTCAAGGGAGCGGGGGGGCCTCGGCCAAAAACATTCAGTACTTC. The variable domain in full, completed from reference TRBV19 and TRBJ2-4, reads DGGITQSPKYLFRKEGQNVTLSCEQNLNHDAMYWYRQDPGQGLRLIYYSQIVNDFQKGDIAEGYSVSREKKESFPLTVTSAQKNPTAFYLCASSSQGSGGASAKNIQYFGAGTRLSVL.

V gene TRBV11-3 combines with J gene TRBJ1-1; 7 bases agree with TRBD1. Germline CDR1 SGHNT, CDR2 YENEEA. The CDR3 sequence is 15 residues long. The V gene end was trimmed by 0 bases and the J gene end by 1 base; junction bases not matched to a gene: 2. The CDR3 protein is CASSLDGDRNTEAFF. DNA of the CDR3: TGTGCCAGCAGCTTAGACGGGGACAGGAACACTGAAGCTTTCTTT.

CDR3 region: CASSQDLAVYHGYTF. DNA for the CDR3: TGTGCCAGCAGCCAAGATCTAGCGGTTTATCATGGCTACACCTTC. This chain joins TRBV3-1 (or the pseudogene TRBV3-2) and TRBJ1-2; D gene ambiguous. The V and J ends lost 0 bases and 6 bases respectively, with 14 bases between them. Germline CDR1 and CDR2: LGHDT and YNNKEL (reference sequence). CDR3 length: 15 residues.

J is TRBJ2-1 and V is TRBV5-1; weak D call: TRBD2 (5 bases). The CDR3 totals 14 residues. Germline CDR1 is SGHRS and CDR2 is YFSETQ. V was shortened by 4 bases and J by 8 bases, with 16 bases between the two germline ends. The CDR3, as DNA: TGCGCCAGCAGCGCGGACTCCTACGGCGATGAGCAGTTCTTC. Protein product: CASSADSYGDEQFF.

This sequence joins TRBV6-4 and TRBJ1-6, with TRBD1 matching over 8 bases. The CDR3 length is 15 residues. Germline trimming cut 5 bases from V and 3 bases from J; bases unmatched to any gene: 3. Germline V gene lookup returns CDR1 MRHNA and CDR2 SNTAGT. CDR3 sequence (DNA): TGTGCCAGCAGTCCAGGGACAGGCTATAATTCACCCCTCCACTTT. It yields the protein CASSPGTGYNSPLHF.

This clone came up once. V gene TRBV7-2 combines with J gene TRBJ1-1; 8 positions match TRBD1. Trimming took 5 bases from V and 3 from J; bases not matched to a gene: 5. Germline-derived CDR1 and CDR2 are SGHTA and FQGNSA. The CDR3 length is 14 residues. DNA for the CDR3: TGTGCCAGCAGCCACACAGGGGGGGACACTGAAGCTTTCTTT. Its translation: CASSHTGGDTEAFF.

This clone was counted between two and nine times. V and J are TRBV4-2 and TRBJ2-1, with a weak D call TRBD2 (7 bases). CDR1 and CDR2 (germline): LGHNA, YNFKEQ. The CDR3 runs 16 residues. The V end lost 6 bases, the J end lost 0 bases, and 15 bases lay between the germline ends. The CDR3 DNA follows: TGTGCCAGCAGTCTTGAAGGGGGGGCCTCCTACAATGAGCAGTTCTTC. This sequence encodes CASSLEGGASYNEQFF.

CDR3 region: CASSFITGGGYTF. The DNA for the CDR3 is TGTGCCAGCAGTTTTATTACAGGGGGCGGCTACACCTTC. The chain is built from TRBV2 and TRBJ1-2; 9 bases fit TRBD1. CDR3 size: 13 residues. Trimming removed 5 bases from V and 8 bases from J; junction bases left unmatched: 6. Germline V gene sequence: CDR1 SNHLY, CDR2 FYNNEI.

This rearrangement joins TRBV6-6 to TRBJ2-3, with 8 bases matching TRBD2. From germline, CDR1 is MNHNY and CDR2 SVGAGI (reference sequence). V lost 4 bases and J lost 4; bases outside the gene matches: 10. This CDR3 has 16 residues. The CDR3 DNA is TGTGCCAGCAGTTCACCGTCGGGACTAGGGGCAGATACGCAGTATTTT. Its translation is CASSSPSGLGADTQYF.

This sequence joins TRBV7-2 and TRBJ2-3, with 7 bases aligning to TRBD2. This CDR3 comprises 15 residues. Trimming cost V 5 bases and J 0 bases; bases outside gene matches: 5. Germline V lookup: CDR1 SGHTA, CDR2 FQGNSA. CDR3 residues: CASSRGLISTDTQYF. The DNA for the CDR3 is TGTGCCAGCAGCCGGGGACTAATTAGCACAGATACGCAGTATTTT.

CDR3 residues: CASSLSPLTPQHF. The CDR3 DNA reads TGTGCCAGTAGTTTGTCGCCTCTCACACCCCAGCATTTT. The rearrangement uses TRBV19 and TRBJ1-5; no clear D. CDR1 and CDR2 (germline): LNHDA, SQIVND (reference sequence). V lost 5 bases to trimming and J lost 10 bases, with 15 bases between them. The CDR3 is 13 residues long.

V and J are TRBV19 and TRBJ2-5, with D possibly being TRBD2 (5 bases). The CDR3 contains 15 residues. Trimming removed 1 base at V and 1 base at J, with 10 bases between. Germline assignment: CDR1 LNHDA and CDR2 SQIVND (reference sequence). CDR3 sequence reads: CASSIGGLFQETQYF. The CDR3 DNA reads as TGTGCCAGTAGTATAGGAGGGCTTTTCCAAGAGACCCAGTACTTC. Full variable domain (rest looked up from reference TRBV19 and TRBJ2-5): DGGITQSPKYLFRKEGQNVTLSCEQNLNHDAMYWYRQDPGQGLRLIYYSQIVNDFQKGDIAEGYSVSREKKESFPLTVTSAQKNPTAFYLCASSIGGLFQETQYFGPGTRLLVL.

The gene calls are TRBV12-2 and TRBJ2-4; the table calls TRBD2, which could not be checked here. TRBV12-2 is flagged as a pseudogene. The CDR3 loop spans 14 amino acids. CDR3 loop: CASRLDGSRNIQYF. The CDR3 DNA is TGTGCAAGTCGCTTAGACGGGAGCAGAAACATTCAGTACTTC.

In its sample, this clone was seen a few times. The sample carries other DNA sequences with the same CDR3. The chain couples TRBV12-3 or TRBV12-4 to TRBJ1-2; D unclear. CDR3 size: 12 residues. The V end lost 3 bases, the J end lost 4 bases, and 6 bases lay between the germline ends. This CDR3 is CASSFSSYGYTF. The CDR3 DNA reads as TGTGCCAGCAGTTTCTCGAGCTATGGCTACACCTTC.

The V call is TRBV11-3, the J call TRBJ2-5; 11 positions agree with TRBD2. Unmatched junction bases numbered 9, after V lost 1 base and J lost 2 bases. Germline V gene data show CDR1 as SGHNT and CDR2 as YENEEA. The CDR3 runs to 18 residues. DNA of the CDR3: TGTGCCAGCAGCTTAGGAACTAGCGGGGGAGCACTACAAGAGACCCAGTACTTC. As protein: CASSLGTSGGALQETQYF. Full variable domain (remainder filled in from reference TRBV11-3 and TRBJ2-5): EAGVVQSPRYKIIEKKQPVAFWCNPISGHNTLYWYLQNLGQGPELLIRYENEEAVDDSQLPKDRFSAERLKGVDSTLKIQPAELGDSAVYLCASSLGTSGGALQETQYFGPGTRLLVL.